A selection of T cell receptor beta chains follows, all from one sample in a study of blood T cell repertoires in COVID-19. Produced via immunoSEQ multiplex PCR; TCRdb's table is partial and in-frame only. The repertoire has tens of thousands of clones, 91% of them found once; the top ten carry 6.4%. The sample comprised peripheral blood. Every receptor here comes from a man between 70 and 80 years old with active COVID-19. Both conserved end residues are part of each CDR3. Fields, in order: clone size, D gene, J gene, V gene, CDR3 DNA, CDR3 protein. D genes are given only for firm matches. Some rows mark clone size as missing; the rest say once, few, many or name a class of expanded clone.

-	TRBD1	TRBJ1-5	TRBV24-1	TGTGCCACCAGTGTTGTGTCAGGGGGCGCGGATTTAAATCAGCCCCAGCATTTT	CATSVVSGGADLNQPQHF
-	-	TRBJ1-2	TRBV18	TGTGCCAGCTCAACGGGAGACGGCTACACCTTC	CASSTGDGYTF
few	-	TRBJ2-1	TRBV5-1	TGCGCCAGCAGCTTTAGCGTTCAGGGGAACAATGAGCAGTTCTTC	CASSFSVQGNNEQFF
-	TRBD1	TRBJ1-4	TRBV5-1	TGCGCCAGCAAAGGGACAGGGAGTGAAAAACTGTTTTTT	CASKGTGSEKLFF
-	TRBD1	TRBJ1-6	TRBV9	TGTGCCAGCAGCGTACTGGACAGGGCAAATTCACCCCTCCACTTT	CASSVLDRANSPLHF
few	TRBD1	TRBJ2-7	TRBV10-3	TGTGCCACAATGGACAGGGGATACGAGCAGTACTTC	CATMDRGYEQYF
-	TRBD2	TRBJ2-7	TRBV11-2	TGTGCCAGCAGCTCGTCGTTAGCGGGGGGATTTTATTACGAGCAGTACTTC	CASSSSLAGGFYYEQYF
-	TRBD1	TRBJ2-7	TRBV27	TGTGCCAGCAGTTCAACAGGGGGCGCAACCTACGAGCAGTACTTC	CASSSTGGATYEQYF
-	TRBD1	TRBJ2-2	TRBV5-1	TGCGCCAGCAGCTGGGGAGCGGGACAGGGGGCGAACACCGGGGAGCTGTTTTTT	CASSWGAGQGANTGELFF
-	-	TRBJ2-1	TRBV5-1	TGCGCCAGCAGCTTGTCCCGCTCCTACAATGAGCAGTTCTTC	CASSLSRSYNEQFF
-	TRBD1	TRBJ1-5	TRBV18	TGTGCCAGCTCACAGACAGGGATCGGACAGCCCCAGCATTTT	CASSQTGIGQPQHF
-	-	TRBJ1-5	TRBV3-1/TRBV3-2	TGTGCCAGCAGCCAAGGTTCGCCCTCCAACTATAGCAATCAGCCCCAGCATTTT	CASSQGSPSNYSNQPQHF
-	TRBD1	TRBJ2-3	TRBV7-3	TGTGCCAGCAGCTCTACAGGGGGTATTAGCACAGATACGCAGTATTTT	CASSSTGGISTDTQYF
once	TRBD1	TRBJ2-5	TRBV27	TGTGCCAGCAGTAAATTCACAGGGGGCGCAGGTCAAGAGACCCAGTACTTC	CASSKFTGGAGQETQYF
-	-	TRBJ1-5	TRBV10-3	TGTGCCATCAGTGAACCAGGGGGCAATCAGCCCCAGCATTTT	CAISEPGGNQPQHF
few	TRBD1	TRBJ1-6	TRBV4-1	TGCGCCAGCAGCCAAGTGGGACAGGGGCATTCACCCCTCCACTTT	CASSQVGQGHSPLHF
-	TRBD1	TRBJ2-6	TRBV14	TGTGCCAGCAGCCAATTTCAGGGGGCGATACCCGGGGCCAACGTCCTGACTTTC	CASSQFQGAIPGANVLTF
-	-	TRBJ1-6	TRBV10-2	TGCGCCAGCAGTGAGTCGAACGGTTCACCCCTCCACTTT	CASSESNGSPLHF
-	TRBD1	TRBJ2-5	TRBV15	TGTGCCACCAGCAAAGACAGGGGAAATCTTAAAGAGACCCAGTACTTC	CATSKDRGNLKETQYF
-	TRBD2	TRBJ2-2	TRBV6-6	TGTGCCAGCAGCCTGTCTGCGGGGGGGCCCTCCGGGGAGCTGTTTTTT	CASSLSAGGPSGELFF
-	-	TRBJ1-4	TRBV6-5	TGTGCCAGCAATACAGGGTCGGTGCGCGAAAAACTGTTTTTT	CASNTGSVREKLFF
-	TRBD2	TRBJ2-7	TRBV19	TGTGCCAGTAGCACTACTAGCGACCCGTCCTACGAGCAGTACTTC	CASSTTSDPSYEQYF
-	TRBD2	TRBJ2-5	TRBV3-1/TRBV3-2	TGTGCCAGCAGACTTCTGGGCGGGGGGGAAGAGACCCAGTACTTC	CASRLLGGGEETQYF
few	-	TRBJ1-5	TRBV10-3	TGTGCCATCAGTGCGGCAGGGCTAGGGGAGGGGACTAATCAGCCCCAGCATTTT	CAISAAGLGEGTNQPQHF
-	-	TRBJ2-5	TRBV20-1	TGCAGTGCTAGAGCTTTAGAGACCCAGTACTTC	CSARALETQYF
-	TRBD1	TRBJ2-5	TRBV11-2	TGTGCCAGCAGCTTCCCTTACAAAACTGACAGGGATCGAGAGACCCAGTACTTC	CASSFPYKTDRDRETQYF
-	TRBD2	TRBJ2-3	TRBV5-6	TGTGCCAGCAGCTTGGTAGCGGGGGGACTCTTTCACACAGATACGCAGTATTTT	CASSLVAGGLFHTDTQYF
-	TRBD2	TRBJ2-2	TRBV5-1	TGCGCCAGCAGCTTACCCGGGGGGGACTACACCGGGGAGCTGTTTTTT	CASSLPGGDYTGELFF